Listed below are T cell receptor beta chains from one sample, sequenced in a study of cytotoxic CD8 clonotypes in ibrutinib-treated CLL. Assay: immunoSEQ multiplex PCR; the TCRdb copy retains only in-frame clones and omits some. Among about 160,000 clones listed, about four fifths were seen once. The specimen comprised PBMCs, sampled after 24 months of ibrutinib treatment. The receptors derive from a human donor with chronic lymphocytic leukemia. Each CDR3 is given with its conserved first and last residue.

j_call,v_call,cdr3_aa
TRBJ1-2,TRBV29-1,CSVEGGVGYTF
TRBJ1-1,TRBV16,CASSQEGGSTEAFF
TRBJ1-5,TRBV6-1,CASSDMGGAGQPQHF
TRBJ2-2,TRBV7-2,CASSLGRTSGSPGELFF
TRBJ2-7,TRBV7-3,CASSAPGQGAREQYF
TRBJ1-4,TRBV30,CAWSPFSGDSRGKLFF
TRBJ1-2,TRBV28,CASSSGQVLNYGYTF
TRBJ2-1,TRBV7-2,CASSLAPSVNEQFF
TRBJ1-3,TRBV30,CAWSAGTSGNTIYF
TRBJ1-2,TRBV4-3,CASSQDPTGGYGYTF
TRBJ1-5,TRBV21-1,CASSAASPDQPQHF
TRBJ1-1,TRBV18,CASSANRGQNTEAFF
TRBJ2-3,TRBV5-4,CASSMGLAGGRMSTDTQYF
TRBJ1-2,TRBV19,CASSSTLGNYGYTF
TRBJ2-7,TRBV4-1,CASSQVAGQTYEQYF
TRBJ1-4,TRBV7-2,CASSPAHGGALGTNEKLFF
TRBJ2-1,TRBV9,CASSVGTTLGEQFF
TRBJ2-7,TRBV28,CASRTGALYEQYF
TRBJ1-2,TRBV19,CASSLGQGYGYTF
TRBJ1-1,TRBV6-5,CASVPRGRRTEAFF
TRBJ2-7,TRBV28,CASSSLRLAGDGEQYF
TRBJ2-3,TRBV28,CASGSSGRVTDTQYF
TRBJ2-5,TRBV11-2,CASSLTLAGGQETQYF
TRBJ1-5,TRBV6-5,CASSRQVSQPQHF
TRBJ2-5,TRBV4-2,CASSQGGVGRETQYF
TRBJ2-7,TRBV5-1,CASGEQGAYEQYF
TRBJ2-1,TRBV11-2,CASSLSWAEQFF
TRBJ1-6,TRBV30,CAWSETGTGPLSSYNSPLHF
TRBJ2-3,TRBV5-1,CASSPATEWSTDTQYF
TRBJ1-2,TRBV6-1,CASRDRPWEGYGYTF
TRBJ1-3,TRBV6-1,CASSDSGGNTIYF
TRBJ2-7,TRBV9,CASSVAGVGGEQYF
TRBJ2-5,TRBV6-4,CASSEVPGGGTQYF
TRBJ2-7,TRBV7-7,CASSLGRQSNEQYF
TRBJ1-4,TRBV28,CASTFQDGDWTNEKLFF
TRBJ2-7,TRBV11-2,CASSRGPYEQYF
TRBJ1-3,TRBV7-9,CASSRSGNTIYF
TRBJ2-1,TRBV5-6,CASSLAALAGRPQFF
TRBJ2-5,TRBV6-5,CASTQRPDQETQYF
TRBJ2-7,TRBV6-5,CASSYSIQTSYEQYF
TRBJ2-3,TRBV11-2,CASSLSTDTQYF
TRBJ1-5,TRBV5-1,CASSLETGGSSNQPQHF
TRBJ1-1,TRBV6-1,CASRKNRGPQEAFF
TRBJ1-2,TRBV9,CASSVEQGTNYGYTF
TRBJ1-1,TRBV6-5,CASSYQGVNTEAFF
TRBJ2-2,TRBV12-2,CASLLGSGELFF
TRBJ1-5,TRBV19,CASSSPGTGIYSNQPQHF
TRBJ2-7,TRBV6-6,CASSTRTGAEQYF
TRBJ2-1,TRBV7-9,CASSVRERTYNEQFF
TRBJ1-3,TRBV28,CASSIDSSSGNTIYF
TRBJ2-5,TRBV2,CASGDRGETQYF
TRBJ2-2,TRBV28,CASSLRENTGELFF